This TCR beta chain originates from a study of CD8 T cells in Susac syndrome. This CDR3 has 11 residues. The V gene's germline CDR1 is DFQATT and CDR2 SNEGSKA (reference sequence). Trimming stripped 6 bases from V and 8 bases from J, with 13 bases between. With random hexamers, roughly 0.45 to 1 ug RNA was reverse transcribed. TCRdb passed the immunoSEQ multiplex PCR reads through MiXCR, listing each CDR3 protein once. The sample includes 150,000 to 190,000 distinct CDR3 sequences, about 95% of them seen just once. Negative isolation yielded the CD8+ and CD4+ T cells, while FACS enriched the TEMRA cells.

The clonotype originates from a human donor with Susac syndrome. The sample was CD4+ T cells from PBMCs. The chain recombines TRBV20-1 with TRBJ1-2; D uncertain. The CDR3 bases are TGCAGTGCCGTGGGGAAAGGCGGCTACACCTTC. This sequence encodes CSAVGKGGYTF.